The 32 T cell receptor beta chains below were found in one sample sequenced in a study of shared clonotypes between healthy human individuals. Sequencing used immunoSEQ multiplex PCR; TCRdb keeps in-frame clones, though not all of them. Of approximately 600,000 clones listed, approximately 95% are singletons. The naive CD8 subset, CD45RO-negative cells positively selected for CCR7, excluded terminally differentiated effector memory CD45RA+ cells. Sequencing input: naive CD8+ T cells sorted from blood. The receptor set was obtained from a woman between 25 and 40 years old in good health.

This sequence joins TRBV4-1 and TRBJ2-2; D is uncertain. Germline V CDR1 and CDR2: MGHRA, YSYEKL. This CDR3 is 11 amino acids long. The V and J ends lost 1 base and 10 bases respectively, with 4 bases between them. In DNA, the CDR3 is TGCGCCAGCAGCCAAGGCCCGGAGCTGTTTTTT. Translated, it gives CASSQGPELFF.

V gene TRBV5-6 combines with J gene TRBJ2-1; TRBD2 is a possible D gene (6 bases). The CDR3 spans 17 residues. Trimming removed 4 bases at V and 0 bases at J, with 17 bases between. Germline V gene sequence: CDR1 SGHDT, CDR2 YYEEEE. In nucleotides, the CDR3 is TGTGCCAGCAGCCTCAGTCTAGCGTCTAGCTCCTACAATGAGCAGTTCTTC. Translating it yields CASSLSLASSSYNEQFF.

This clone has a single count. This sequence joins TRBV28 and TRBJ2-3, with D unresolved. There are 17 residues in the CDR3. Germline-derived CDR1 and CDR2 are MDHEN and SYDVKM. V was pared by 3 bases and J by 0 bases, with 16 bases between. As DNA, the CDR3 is TGTGCCAGCAGTTTTTCCCTAGTATCGGCTAGCACAGATACGCAGTATTTT. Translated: CASSFSLVSASTDTQYF.

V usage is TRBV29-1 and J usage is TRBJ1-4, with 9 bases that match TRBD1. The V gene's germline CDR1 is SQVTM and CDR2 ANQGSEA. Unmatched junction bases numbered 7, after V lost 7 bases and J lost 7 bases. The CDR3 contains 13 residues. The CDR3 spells CSGTGGRSEKLFF. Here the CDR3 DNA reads TGCAGCGGAACAGGGGGCAGGAGTGAAAAACTGTTTTTT.

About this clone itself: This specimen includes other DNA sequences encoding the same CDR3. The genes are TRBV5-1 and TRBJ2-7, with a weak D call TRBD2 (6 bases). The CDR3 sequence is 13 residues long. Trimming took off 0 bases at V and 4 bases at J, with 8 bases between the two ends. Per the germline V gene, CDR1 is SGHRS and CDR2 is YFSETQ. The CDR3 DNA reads TGCGCCAGCAGCTTGGGGGCGGGGTACGAGCAGTACTTC. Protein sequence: CASSLGAGYEQYF.

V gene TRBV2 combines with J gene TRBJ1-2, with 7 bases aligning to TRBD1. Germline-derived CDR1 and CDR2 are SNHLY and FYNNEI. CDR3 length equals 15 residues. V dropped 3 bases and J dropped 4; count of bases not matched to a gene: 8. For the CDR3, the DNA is TGTGCCAGCAGTGATTTCGTTCAGGGGGGCTATGGCTACACCTTC. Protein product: CASSDFVQGGYGYTF.

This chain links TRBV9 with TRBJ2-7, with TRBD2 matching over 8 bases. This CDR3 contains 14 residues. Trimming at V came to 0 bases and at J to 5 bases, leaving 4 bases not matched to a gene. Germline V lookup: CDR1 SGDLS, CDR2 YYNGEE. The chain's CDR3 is CASSVGNSGNEQYF. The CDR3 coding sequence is TGTGCCAGCAGCGTAGGTAATAGCGGGAACGAGCAGTACTTC.

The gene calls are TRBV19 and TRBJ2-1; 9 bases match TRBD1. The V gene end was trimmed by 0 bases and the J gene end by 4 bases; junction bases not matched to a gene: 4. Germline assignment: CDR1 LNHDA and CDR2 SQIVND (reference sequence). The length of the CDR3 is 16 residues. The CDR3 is CASSIDGTGIYNEQFF. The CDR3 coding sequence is TGTGCCAGTAGTATAGACGGGACAGGGATTTACAATGAGCAGTTCTTC.

Here the CDR3 DNA reads TGTGCCAGCAGCGTAGCTACGAGCGAAGATACGCAGTATTTT. The encoded protein is CASSVATSEDTQYF. The chain is built from TRBV9 and TRBJ2-3; D gene ambiguous. The ends were cut back, 0 bases at V and 5 bases at J, with 10 bases in the middle. The germline V gene encodes CDR1 SGDLS and CDR2 YYNGEE. The CDR3 consists of 14 residues.

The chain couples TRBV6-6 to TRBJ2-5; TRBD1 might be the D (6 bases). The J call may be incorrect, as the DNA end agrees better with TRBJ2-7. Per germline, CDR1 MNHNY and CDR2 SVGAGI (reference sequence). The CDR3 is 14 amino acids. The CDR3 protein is CASSYSGQPNEQYF. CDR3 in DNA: TGTGCCAGCAGTTACTCAGGACAGCCAAACGAGCAGTACTTC.

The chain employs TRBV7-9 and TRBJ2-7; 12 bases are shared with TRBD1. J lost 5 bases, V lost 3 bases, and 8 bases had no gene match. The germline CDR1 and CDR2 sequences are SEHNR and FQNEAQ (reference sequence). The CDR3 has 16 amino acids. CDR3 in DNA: TGTGCCAGCAGCTTCGCAGTGGGACAGGGGGCAGACGAGCAGTACTTC. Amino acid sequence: CASSFAVGQGADEQYF. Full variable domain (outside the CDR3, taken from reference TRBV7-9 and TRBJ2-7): DTGVSQNPRHKITKRGQNVTFRCDPISEHNRLYWYRQTLGQGPEFLTYFQNEAQLEKSRLLSDRFSAERPKGSFSTLEIQRTEQGDSAMYLCASSFAVGQGADEQYFGPGTRLTVT.

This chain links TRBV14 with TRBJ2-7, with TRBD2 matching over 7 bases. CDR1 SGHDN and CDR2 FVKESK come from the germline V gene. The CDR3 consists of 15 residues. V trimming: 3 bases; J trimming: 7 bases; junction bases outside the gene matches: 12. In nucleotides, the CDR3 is TGTGCCAGCAGCCATAGACTAGCTTCCCTCGGTGAGCAGTACTTC. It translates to CASSHRLASLGEQYF. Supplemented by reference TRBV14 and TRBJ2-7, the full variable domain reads EAGVTQFPSHSVIEKGQTVTLRCDPISGHDNLYWYRRVMGKEIKFLLHFVKESKQDESGMPNNRFLAERTGGTYSTLKVQPAELEDSGVYFCASSHRLASLGEQYFGPGTRLTVT.

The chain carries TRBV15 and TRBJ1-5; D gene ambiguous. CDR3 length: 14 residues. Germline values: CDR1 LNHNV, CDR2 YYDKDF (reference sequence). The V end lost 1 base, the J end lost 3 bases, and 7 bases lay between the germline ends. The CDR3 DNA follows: TGTGCCACCAGCAGAGGGTACTACAATCAGCCCCAGCATTTT. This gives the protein CATSRGYYNQPQHF.

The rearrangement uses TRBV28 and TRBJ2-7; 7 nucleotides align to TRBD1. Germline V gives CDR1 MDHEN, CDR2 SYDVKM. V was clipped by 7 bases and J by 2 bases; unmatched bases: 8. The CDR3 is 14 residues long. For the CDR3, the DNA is TGTGCCAGCACCATAACAGGGGAAACCTACGAGCAGTACTTC. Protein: CASTITGETYEQYF.

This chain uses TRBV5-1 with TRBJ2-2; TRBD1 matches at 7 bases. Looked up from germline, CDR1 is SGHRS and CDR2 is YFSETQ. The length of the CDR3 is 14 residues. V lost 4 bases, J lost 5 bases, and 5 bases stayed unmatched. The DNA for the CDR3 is TGCGCCAGCAGCGCCCGACAGGGTACCGGGGAGCTGTTTTTT. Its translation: CASSARQGTGELFF.

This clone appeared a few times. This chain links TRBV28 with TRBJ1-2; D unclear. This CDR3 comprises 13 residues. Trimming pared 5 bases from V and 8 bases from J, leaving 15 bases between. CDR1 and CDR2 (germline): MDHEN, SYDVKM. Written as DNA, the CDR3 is TGTGCCAGCAGTACCACAGACGCTGGGGGCTACACCTTC. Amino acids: CASSTTDAGGYTF.

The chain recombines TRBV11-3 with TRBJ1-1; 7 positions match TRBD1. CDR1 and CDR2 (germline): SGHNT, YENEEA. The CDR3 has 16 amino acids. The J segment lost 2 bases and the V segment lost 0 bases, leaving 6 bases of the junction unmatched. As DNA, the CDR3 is TGTGCCAGCAGCTTAGATCCCGGGACAGAAAACACTGAAGCTTTCTTT. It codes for CASSLDPGTENTEAFF.

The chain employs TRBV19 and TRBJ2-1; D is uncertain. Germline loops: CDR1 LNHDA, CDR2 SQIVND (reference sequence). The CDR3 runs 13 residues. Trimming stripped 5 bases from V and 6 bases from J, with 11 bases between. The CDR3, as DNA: TGTGCCAGTAGTTTTAGCAGTATCAATGAGCAGTTCTTC. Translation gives CASSFSSINEQFF.

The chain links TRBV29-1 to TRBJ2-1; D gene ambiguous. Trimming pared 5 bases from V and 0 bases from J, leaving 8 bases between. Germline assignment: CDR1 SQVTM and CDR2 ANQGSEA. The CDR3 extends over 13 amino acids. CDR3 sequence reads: CSVRTSSYNEQFF. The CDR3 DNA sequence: TGCAGCGTTCGGACCAGCTCCTACAATGAGCAGTTCTTC.

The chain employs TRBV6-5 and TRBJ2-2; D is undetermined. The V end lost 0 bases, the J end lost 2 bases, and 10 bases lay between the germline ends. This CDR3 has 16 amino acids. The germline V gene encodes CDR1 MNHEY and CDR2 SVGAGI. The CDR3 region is CASSYSGLRNTGELFF. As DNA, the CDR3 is TGTGCCAGCAGTTACTCAGGGCTGAGAAACACCGGGGAGCTGTTTTTT.

The CDR3 nucleotides are TGTGCCAGCAGCCGTACCTTCTACGAGCAGTACTTC. This codes for CASSRTFYEQYF. The chain couples TRBV14 to TRBJ2-7; D gene ambiguous. The germline CDR1 and CDR2 sequences are SGHDN and FVKESK. Trimming left V 4 bases short and J 3 bases short, with 7 bases between. The CDR3 loop spans 12 amino acids.

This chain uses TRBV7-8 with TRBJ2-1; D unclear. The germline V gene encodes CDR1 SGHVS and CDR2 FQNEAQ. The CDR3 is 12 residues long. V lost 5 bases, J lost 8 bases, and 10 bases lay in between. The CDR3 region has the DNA TGTGCCAGCAGCGAAGACGGGTATGAGCAGTTCTTC. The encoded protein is CASSEDGYEQFF.

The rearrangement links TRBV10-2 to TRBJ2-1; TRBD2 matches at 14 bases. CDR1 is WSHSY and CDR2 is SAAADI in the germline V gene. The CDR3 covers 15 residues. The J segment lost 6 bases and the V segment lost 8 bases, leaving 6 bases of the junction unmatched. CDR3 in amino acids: CASRGTSGRRNEQFF. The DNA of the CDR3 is TGCGCCAGCCGGGGGACTAGCGGGAGACGCAATGAGCAGTTCTTC.

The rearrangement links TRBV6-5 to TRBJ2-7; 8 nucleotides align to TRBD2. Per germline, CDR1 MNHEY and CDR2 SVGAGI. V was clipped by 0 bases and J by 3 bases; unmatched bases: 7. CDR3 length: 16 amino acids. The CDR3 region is CASSYSAGLVDYEQYF. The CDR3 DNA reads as TGTGCCAGCAGTTACTCGGCGGGACTAGTTGACTACGAGCAGTACTTC.

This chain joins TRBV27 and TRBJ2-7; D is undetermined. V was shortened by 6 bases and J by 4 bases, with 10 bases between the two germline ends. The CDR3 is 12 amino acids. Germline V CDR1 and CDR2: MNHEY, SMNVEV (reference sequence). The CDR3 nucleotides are TGTGCCAGCAGCCCCAATTTTTACGAGCAGTACTTC. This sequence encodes CASSPNFYEQYF.

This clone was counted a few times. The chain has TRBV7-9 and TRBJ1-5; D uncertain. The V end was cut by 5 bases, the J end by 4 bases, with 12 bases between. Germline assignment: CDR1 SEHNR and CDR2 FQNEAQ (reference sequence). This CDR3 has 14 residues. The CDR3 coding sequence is TGTGCCAGCAGCCCTACCTCAGCAAATCAGCCCCAGCATTTT. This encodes CASSPTSANQPQHF.

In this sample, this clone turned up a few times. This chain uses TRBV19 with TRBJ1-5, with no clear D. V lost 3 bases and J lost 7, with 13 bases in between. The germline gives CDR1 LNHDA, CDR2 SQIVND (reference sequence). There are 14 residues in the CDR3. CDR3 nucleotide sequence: TGTGCCAGTAGTATCACGGGATTTTGGCAGCCCCAGCATTTT. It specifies CASSITGFWQPQHF.

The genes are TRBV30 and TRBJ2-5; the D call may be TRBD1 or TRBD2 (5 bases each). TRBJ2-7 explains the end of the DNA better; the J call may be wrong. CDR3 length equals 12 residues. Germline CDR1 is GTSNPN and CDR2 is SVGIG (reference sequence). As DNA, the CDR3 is TGTGCCTGGGGTTATGGGGGCTACGAGCAGTACTTC. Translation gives CAWGYGGYEQYF.

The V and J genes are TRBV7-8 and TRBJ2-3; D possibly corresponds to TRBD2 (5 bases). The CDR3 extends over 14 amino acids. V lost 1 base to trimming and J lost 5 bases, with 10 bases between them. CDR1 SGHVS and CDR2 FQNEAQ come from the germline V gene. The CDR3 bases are TGTGCCAGCAGCTTAGGGGGAGTGGTAGATACGCAGTATTTT. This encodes CASSLGGVVDTQYF.

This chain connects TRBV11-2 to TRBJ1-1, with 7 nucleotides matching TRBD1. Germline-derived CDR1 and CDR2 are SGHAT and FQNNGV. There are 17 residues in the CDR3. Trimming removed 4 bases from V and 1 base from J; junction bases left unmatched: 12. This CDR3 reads CASSSTALTGWNTEAFF. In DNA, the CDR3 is TGTGCCAGCAGCTCTACCGCTTTGACAGGGTGGAACACTGAAGCTTTCTTT.

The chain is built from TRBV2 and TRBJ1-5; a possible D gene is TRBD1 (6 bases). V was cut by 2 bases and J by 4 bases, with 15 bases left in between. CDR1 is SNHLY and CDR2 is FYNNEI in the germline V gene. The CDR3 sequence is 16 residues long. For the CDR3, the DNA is TGTGCCAGCAGTGAACGTATGGGGGCGGATAATCAGCCCCAGCATTTT. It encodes CASSERMGADNQPQHF.

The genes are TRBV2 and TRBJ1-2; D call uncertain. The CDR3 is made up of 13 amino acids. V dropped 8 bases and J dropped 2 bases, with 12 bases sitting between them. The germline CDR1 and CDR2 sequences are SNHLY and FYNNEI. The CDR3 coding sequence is TGTGCCAGCTGGCTAACAGAAAACTATGGCTACACCTTC. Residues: CASWLTENYGYTF.